This T cell receptor (beta chain) was found in a study of shared clonotypes between healthy human individuals. Within Nashville, Tennessee resided all donors, each a Caucasian adult. Clones were sequenced by immunoSEQ multiplex PCR, and TCRdb holds only the in-frame ones, with some missing. The table lists a few million clones, around nine tenths of them singletons. This CDR3 spans 17 amino acids. The germline V gene has CDR1 LNHDA and CDR2 SQIVND (reference sequence). V was trimmed by 6 bases and J by 0 bases, leaving 15 bases between them. The rearrangement links TRBV19 to TRBJ1-6; possibly TRBD1 for D (5 bases). Sequencing used naive CD4+ T cells sorted from blood. The subset: CD45RA+ positively selected. The TCR was taken from a man aged 18-30 years in good health. CDR3 in amino acids: CASSRDFYSSYNSPLHF. The CDR3 DNA is TGTGCCAGTAGCCGGGACTTCTACAGCTCCTATAATTCACCCCTCCACTTT.